The next 21 T cell receptor beta chains were all read from a single sample in a study of cytomegalovirus exposure and HLA in healthy donors. The PCR had 60 Vbeta and 13 Jbeta primers. Profiling relied on immunoSEQ multiplex PCR, and the TCRdb table lists in-frame clones only, not all of them. The top ten hold 2.9% of the sample, which has 150,000 to 200,000 clones, about four fifths seen once. The sample consisted of PBMCs. The receptors stem from a female donor in good health and CMV-seronegative.

This chain joins TRBV6-1 and TRBJ2-7, with D maybe TRBD1 (5 bases). Trimming stripped 2 bases from V and 3 bases from J, with 11 bases between. The V gene's germline CDR1 is MNHNS and CDR2 SASEGT. This CDR3 has 14 residues. The CDR3 region is CASSERQKLYEQYF. In nucleotides, the CDR3 is TGTGCCAGCAGTGAAAGACAGAAGCTCTACGAGCAGTACTTC.

The V and J genes are TRBV5-4 and TRBJ2-3, with 7 bases aligning to TRBD2. CDR1 and CDR2 (germline): SGHNT, YYREEE (reference sequence). CDR3 length equals 15 residues. V was pared by 3 bases and J by 6 bases, with 10 bases of the junction left unmatched. The CDR3 here is CASSSAGLPQDTQYF. The CDR3 DNA follows: TGTGCCAGCAGCTCAGCGGGACTTCCCCAGGATACGCAGTATTTT.

This clone has a handful of counts. J is TRBJ1-1 and V is TRBV11-3; 7 bases line up with TRBD1. The V and J ends lost 4 bases and 0 bases, in that order; junction bases with no gene match: 5. CDR1 is SGHNT, CDR2 YENEEA, per germline. The CDR3 extends over 15 amino acids. The CDR3 loop reads CASSYDRAMNTEAFF. DNA for the CDR3: TGTGCCAGCAGCTACGACAGGGCCATGAACACTGAAGCTTTCTTT.

The chain couples TRBV19 to TRBJ1-1; 10 nucleotides line up with TRBD1. CDR3 size: 16 residues. CDR1 is LNHDA, CDR2 SQIVND, per germline (reference sequence). V lost 7 bases, J lost 4 bases, and 12 bases stayed unmatched. CDR3 in amino acids: CASTPDRGITGTEAFF. For the CDR3, the DNA is TGTGCCAGTACCCCGGACAGGGGGATAACCGGCACTGAAGCTTTCTTT.

This chain joins TRBV25-1 and TRBJ1-1; a weak D match, TRBD1 (6 bases). Germline-derived CDR1 and CDR2 are MGHDK and SYGVNS. Deletions cut 3 bases from V and 5 bases from J, with 13 bases between. The CDR3 length is 14 residues. CDR3 coding DNA: TGTGCCAGCAGTGACGCAGGGGCGCAGACTGAAGCTTTCTTT. Translating gives CASSDAGAQTEAFF.

The chain is built from TRBV18 and TRBJ2-3; D ambiguous. The V gene lost 3 bases and the J gene lost 3 bases, with 7 bases spanning the gap. This CDR3 is built from 13 residues. Germline V gene lookup returns CDR1 KGHSH and CDR2 LQKENI. The CDR3 here is CASSPAQTDTQYF. In DNA, the CDR3 is TGTGCCAGCTCACCTGCTCAGACAGATACGCAGTATTTT.

The genes are TRBV10-2 and TRBJ2-1, with TRBD2 matching over 8 bases. CDR1 is WSHSY and CDR2 is SAAADI in the germline V gene. CDR3 size: 14 residues. V lost 8 bases and J lost 4; bases outside the gene matches: 7. Written as DNA, the CDR3 is TGCGCCAGCTTGAAACTAGCGGTTTACAATGAGCAGTTCTTC. Amino acid sequence: CASLKLAVYNEQFF.

This clone has a handful of counts. The chain couples TRBV19 to TRBJ1-2, with TRBD1 matching 9 bases. Germline V CDR1 and CDR2: LNHDA, SQIVND (reference sequence). Losses at the gene ends were 3 bases for V and 4 bases for J; bases not matched to a gene: 12. This CDR3 region has 17 residues. The CDR3 spells CASSISTRLTGGYGYTF. DNA for the CDR3: TGTGCCAGTAGTATTTCAACCCGCCTGACAGGGGGCTATGGCTACACCTTC.

This clone was recorded only once. This CDR3 is also generated by other DNA sequences in the sample. CDR3 amino acids: CASSLGDRGLNEKLFF. The CDR3 DNA reads as TGTGCCAGCAGCTTAGGAGACAGGGGTTTAAATGAAAAACTGTTTTTT. V gene TRBV7-9 combines with J gene TRBJ1-4, with 8 bases lining up with TRBD1. The CDR3 extends over 16 amino acids. Unmatched junction bases numbered 6, after V lost 1 base and J lost 5 bases. Per germline, CDR1 SEHNR and CDR2 FQNEAQ (reference sequence). Based on the CDR3 plus reference TRBV7-9 and TRBJ1-4, the full variable domain is DTGVSQNPRHKITKRGQNVTFRCDPISEHNRLYWYRQTLGQGPEFLTYFQNEAQLEKSRLLSDRFSAERPKGSFSTLEIQRTEQGDSAMYLCASSLGDRGLNEKLFFGSGTQLSVL.

This clone has just a few counts. V is TRBV15 and J is TRBJ1-3; 10 nucleotides agree with TRBD1. Germline assignment: CDR1 LNHNV and CDR2 YYDKDF (reference sequence). The CDR3 contains 18 residues. The ends lost 0 bases at V and 0 bases at J; junction bases unmatched: 5. As DNA, the CDR3 is TGTGCCACCAGCAGAGAACCCAGGACAGGGGGCTCTGGAAACACCATATATTTT. It codes for CATSREPRTGGSGNTIYF.

This clone has a handful of counts. This chain connects TRBV4-2 to TRBJ1-1; no reliable D call. Deletions cut 4 bases from V and 4 bases from J, with 22 bases between. The CDR3 has 17 residues. Germline CDR1 LGHNA, CDR2 YNFKEQ. This chain's CDR3 is CASSPGLRGRTGTEAFF. The CDR3 DNA sequence: TGTGCCAGCAGCCCCGGTTTGCGGGGAAGGACGGGCACTGAAGCTTTCTTT.

There are a few counts of this clone. The chain uses TRBV2 and TRBJ2-7; D is unclear. The CDR3 is 13 residues long. From germline, CDR1 is SNHLY and CDR2 FYNNEI. Trimming cost V 3 bases and J 2 bases, with 8 bases left between them. CDR3 region: CASSERQTYEQYF. The CDR3 DNA reads as TGTGCCAGCAGTGAGAGGCAGACCTACGAGCAGTACTTC.

This rearrangement joins TRBV10-3 to TRBJ2-5, with a tentative D call TRBD1 (6 bases). The tail of the sequence fits TRBJ2-7 better, so the J call may be wrong. Germline CDR1 and CDR2: ENHRY and SYGVKD. This CDR3 spans 14 amino acids. CDR3 sequence reads: CAISDLGAPLEQYF. The DNA of the CDR3 is TGTGCCATCAGTGATCTGGGGGCGCCTCTCGAGCAGTACTTC.

The V gene is TRBV5-1, the J gene TRBJ2-5, with D possibly matching TRBD2 (5 bases). Germline V CDR1 and CDR2: SGHRS, YFSETQ. V gave up 5 bases and J gave up 0 bases, with 14 bases separating them. The CDR3 has 15 amino acids. Here the CDR3 DNA reads TGCGCCAGCAGGTCTGGATTCGGGAACCAAGAGACCCAGTACTTC. It specifies CASRSGFGNQETQYF.

This sequence joins TRBV5-6 and TRBJ2-7; the D gene is possibly TRBD1 (6 bases). The CDR3 totals 13 residues. From germline, CDR1 is SGHDT and CDR2 YYEEEE. The germline V and J ends were trimmed by 2 bases and 3 bases, with 9 bases remaining between them. CDR3 in DNA: TGTGCCAGCAGCTTAGGGGGACACTACGAGCAGTACTTC. Protein sequence: CASSLGGHYEQYF.

The chain is built from TRBV25-1 and TRBJ2-7, with 10 nucleotides matching TRBD1. There are 17 residues in the CDR3. Germline lookup yields CDR1 MGHDK and CDR2 SYGVNS. The J segment lost 4 bases and the V segment lost 3 bases, leaving 12 bases of the junction unmatched. CDR3 in DNA: TGTGCCAGCAGTGACTGGCGGACAGGGGGGAGAGGGTACGAGCAGTACTTC. Translating it yields CASSDWRTGGRGYEQYF.

This sequence joins TRBV6-1 and TRBJ2-3; 13 nucleotides line up with TRBD2. V dropped 2 bases and J dropped 5; count of bases not matched to a gene: 7. The CDR3 consists of 17 residues. CDR1 MNHNS and CDR2 SASEGT come from the germline V gene. Here the CDR3 reads CASSERTSGGLGDTQYF. In nucleotides, the CDR3 is TGTGCCAGCAGTGAACGGACTAGCGGGGGACTGGGAGATACGCAGTATTTT.

The V and J genes are TRBV7-6 and TRBJ2-3; possible D gene TRBD2, 6 bases. The V and J ends lost 5 bases and 2 bases respectively, with 11 bases between them. The CDR3 runs 14 residues. Germline V gene data show CDR1 as SGHVS and CDR2 as FNYEAQ. In DNA form, the CDR3 reads TGTGCCAGCAGCACCGGGAGAAACACAGATACGCAGTATTTT. Its translation is CASSTGRNTDTQYF.

The rearrangement joins TRBV7-8 to TRBJ2-1; D gene unclear. The germline V gene has CDR1 SGHVS and CDR2 FQNEAQ. This CDR3 region has 12 residues. V was trimmed by 4 bases and J by 5 bases, leaving 6 bases between them. The CDR3 region has the DNA TGTGCCAGCAGCTCCCGAGACAATGAGCAGTTCTTC. Translating gives CASSSRDNEQFF.

The V gene is TRBV11-3, the J gene TRBJ2-7; TRBD1 agrees at 8 bases. J was trimmed by 1 base and V by 5 bases; bases with no gene match: 7. Germline V gives CDR1 SGHNT, CDR2 YENEEA. The length of the CDR3 is 15 residues. The CDR3 sequence is CASSLQGGGSYEQYF. In DNA form, the CDR3 reads TGTGCCAGCAGCCTACAGGGGGGCGGGTCCTACGAGCAGTACTTC.

This chain links TRBV4-3 with TRBJ2-3; 8 bases are shared with TRBD2. Trimming took 1 base from V and 1 from J; bases not matched to a gene: 4. Per the germline V gene, CDR1 is LGHNA and CDR2 is YSLEER. The CDR3 consists of 16 residues. This CDR3 reads CASSQGTSGRTDTQYF. CDR3 nucleotides: TGCGCCAGCAGCCAAGGCACTAGCGGACGCACAGATACGCAGTATTTT.